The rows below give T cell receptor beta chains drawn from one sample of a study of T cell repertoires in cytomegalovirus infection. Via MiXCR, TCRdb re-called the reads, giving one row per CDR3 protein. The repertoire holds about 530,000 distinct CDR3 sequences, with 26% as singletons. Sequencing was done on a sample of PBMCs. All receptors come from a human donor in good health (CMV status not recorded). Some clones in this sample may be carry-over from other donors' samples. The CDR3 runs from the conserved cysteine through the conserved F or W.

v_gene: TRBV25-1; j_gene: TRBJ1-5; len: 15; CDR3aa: CASRGGTASNQPQHF
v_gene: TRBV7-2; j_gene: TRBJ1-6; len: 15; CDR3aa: CASSSTASYNSPLHF
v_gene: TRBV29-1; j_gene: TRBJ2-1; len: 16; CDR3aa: CSVEKGAEPPYNEQFF
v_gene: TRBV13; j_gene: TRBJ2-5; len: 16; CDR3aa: CASSPRVAELQETQYF
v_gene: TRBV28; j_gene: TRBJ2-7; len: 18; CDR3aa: CASSLWGLAGSISYEQYF
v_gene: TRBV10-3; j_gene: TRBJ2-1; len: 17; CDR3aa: CAITSSNVGQGYNEQFF
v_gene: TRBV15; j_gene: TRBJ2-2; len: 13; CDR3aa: CATRERNTGELFF
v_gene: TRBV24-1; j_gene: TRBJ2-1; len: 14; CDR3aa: CATSGSGSSTVQFF
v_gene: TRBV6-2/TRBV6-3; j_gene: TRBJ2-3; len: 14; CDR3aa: CASSDGPLRDTQYF
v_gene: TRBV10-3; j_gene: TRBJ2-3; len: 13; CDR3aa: CAISSAVTDTQYF
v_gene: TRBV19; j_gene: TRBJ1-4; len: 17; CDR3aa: CASSEPTGTAKPEKLFF
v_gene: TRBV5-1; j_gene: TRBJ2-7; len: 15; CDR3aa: CASSPGQVEFYEQYF
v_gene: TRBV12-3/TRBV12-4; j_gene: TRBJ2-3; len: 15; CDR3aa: CASSFRREPTDTQYF
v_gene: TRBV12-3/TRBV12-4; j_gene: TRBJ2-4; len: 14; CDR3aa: CASRPGWGKNIQYF
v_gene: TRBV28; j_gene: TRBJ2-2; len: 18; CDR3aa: CASSFLAGSGVNTGELFF